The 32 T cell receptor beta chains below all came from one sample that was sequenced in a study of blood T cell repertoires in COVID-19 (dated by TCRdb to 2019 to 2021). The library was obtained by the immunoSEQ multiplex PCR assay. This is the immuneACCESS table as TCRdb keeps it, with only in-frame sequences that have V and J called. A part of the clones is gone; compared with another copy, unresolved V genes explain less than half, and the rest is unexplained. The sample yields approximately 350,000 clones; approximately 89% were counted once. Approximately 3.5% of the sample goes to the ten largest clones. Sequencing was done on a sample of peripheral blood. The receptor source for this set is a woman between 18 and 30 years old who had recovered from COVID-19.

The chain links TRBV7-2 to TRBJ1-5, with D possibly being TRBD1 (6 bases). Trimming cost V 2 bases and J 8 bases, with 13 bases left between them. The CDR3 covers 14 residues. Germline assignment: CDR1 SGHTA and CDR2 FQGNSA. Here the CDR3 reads CASSLSRDMEPQHF. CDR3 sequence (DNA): TGTGCCAGCAGCTTAAGCAGGGACATGGAGCCCCAGCATTTT.

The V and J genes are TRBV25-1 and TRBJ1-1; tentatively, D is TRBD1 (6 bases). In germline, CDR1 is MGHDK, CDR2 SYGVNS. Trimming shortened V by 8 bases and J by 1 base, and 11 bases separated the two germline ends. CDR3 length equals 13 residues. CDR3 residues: CASQGTANTEAFF. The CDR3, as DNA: TGTGCCAGCCAGGGGACGGCGAACACTGAAGCTTTCTTT. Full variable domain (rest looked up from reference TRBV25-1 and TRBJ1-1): EADIYQTPRYLVIGTGKKITLECSQTMGHDKMYWYQQDPGMELHLIHYSYGVNSTEKGDLSSESTVSRIRTEHFPLTLESARPSHTSQYLCASQGTANTEAFFGQGTRLTVV.

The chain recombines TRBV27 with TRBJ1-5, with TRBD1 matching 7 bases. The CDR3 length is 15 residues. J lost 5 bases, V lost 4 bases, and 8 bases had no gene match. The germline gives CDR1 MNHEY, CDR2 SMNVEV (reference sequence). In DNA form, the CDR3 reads TGTGCCAGCAGTTCGGGGACAGCGAGGGATCAGCCCCAGCATTTT. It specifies CASSSGTARDQPQHF.

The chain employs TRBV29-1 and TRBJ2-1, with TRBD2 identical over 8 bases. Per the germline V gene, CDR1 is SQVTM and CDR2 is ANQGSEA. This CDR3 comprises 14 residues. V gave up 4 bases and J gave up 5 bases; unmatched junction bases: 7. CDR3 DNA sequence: TGCAGCGTTGGTTTAACTAGCGGTAACAATGAGCAGTTCTTC. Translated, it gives CSVGLTSGNNEQFF.

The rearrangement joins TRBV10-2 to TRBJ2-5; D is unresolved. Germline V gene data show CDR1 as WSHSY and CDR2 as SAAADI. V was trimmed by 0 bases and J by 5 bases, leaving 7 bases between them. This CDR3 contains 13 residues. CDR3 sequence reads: CASSESSWETQYF. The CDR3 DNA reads TGCGCCAGCAGTGAGTCTAGCTGGGAGACCCAGTACTTC.

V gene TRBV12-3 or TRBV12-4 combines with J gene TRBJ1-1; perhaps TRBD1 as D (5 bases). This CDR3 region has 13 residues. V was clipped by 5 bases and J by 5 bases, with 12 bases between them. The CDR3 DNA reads TGTGCCAGCAGTATGACGGGGGATACTGAAGCTTTCTTT. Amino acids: CASSMTGDTEAFF.

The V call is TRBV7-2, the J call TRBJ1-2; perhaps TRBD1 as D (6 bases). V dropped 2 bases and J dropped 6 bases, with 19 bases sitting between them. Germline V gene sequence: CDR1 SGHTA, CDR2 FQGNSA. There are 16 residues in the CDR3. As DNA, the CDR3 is TGTGCCAGCAGCTTACGGGAGGGGGGCGGCAGTAATGGCTACACCTTC. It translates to CASSLREGGGSNGYTF.

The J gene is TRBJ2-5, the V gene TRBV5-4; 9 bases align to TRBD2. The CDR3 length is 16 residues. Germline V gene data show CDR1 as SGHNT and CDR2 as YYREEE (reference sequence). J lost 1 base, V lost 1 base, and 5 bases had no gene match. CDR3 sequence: CASSLKTSGSQETQYF. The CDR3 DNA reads TGTGCCAGCAGCTTGAAGACTAGCGGCTCCCAAGAGACCCAGTACTTC.

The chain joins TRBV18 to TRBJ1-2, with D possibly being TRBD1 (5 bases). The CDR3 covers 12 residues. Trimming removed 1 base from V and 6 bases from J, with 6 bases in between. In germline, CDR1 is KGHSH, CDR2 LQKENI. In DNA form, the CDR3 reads TGTGCCAGCTCACCACAGGGGAATGGCTACACCTTC. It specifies CASSPQGNGYTF.

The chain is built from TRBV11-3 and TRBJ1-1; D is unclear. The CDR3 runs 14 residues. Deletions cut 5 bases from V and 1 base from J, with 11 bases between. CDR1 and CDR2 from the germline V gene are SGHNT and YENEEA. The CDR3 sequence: CASSKMAANTEAFF. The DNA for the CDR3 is TGTGCCAGCAGCAAAATGGCCGCGAACACTGAAGCTTTCTTT.

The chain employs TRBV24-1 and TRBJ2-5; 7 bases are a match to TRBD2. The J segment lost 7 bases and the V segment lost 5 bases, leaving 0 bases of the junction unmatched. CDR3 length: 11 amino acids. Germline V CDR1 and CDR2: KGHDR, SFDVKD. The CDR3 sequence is CATSVAGTQYF. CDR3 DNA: TGTGCCACCAGTGTAGCGGGGACCCAGTACTTC.

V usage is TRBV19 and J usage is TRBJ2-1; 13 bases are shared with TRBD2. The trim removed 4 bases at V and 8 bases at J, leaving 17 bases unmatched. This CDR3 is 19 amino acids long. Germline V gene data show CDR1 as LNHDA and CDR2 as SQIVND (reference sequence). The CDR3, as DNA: TGTGCCAGTAGTACCCGTAGGACTAGCGGGAGTCTCCCCCCGGATGAGCAGTTCTTC. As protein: CASSTRRTSGSLPPDEQFF. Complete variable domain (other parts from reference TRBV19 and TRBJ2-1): DGGITQSPKYLFRKEGQNVTLSCEQNLNHDAMYWYRQDPGQGLRLIYYSQIVNDFQKGDIAEGYSVSREKKESFPLTVTSAQKNPTAFYLCASSTRRTSGSLPPDEQFFGPGTRLTVL.

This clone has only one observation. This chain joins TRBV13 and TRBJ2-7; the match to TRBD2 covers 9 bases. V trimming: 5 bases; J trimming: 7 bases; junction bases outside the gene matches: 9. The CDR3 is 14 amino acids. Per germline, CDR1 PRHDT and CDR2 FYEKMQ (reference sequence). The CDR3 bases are TGTGCCAGCAGCGCGCGGGAGGGCCGCCGGGAGCAGTACGTC. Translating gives CASSAREGRREQYV.

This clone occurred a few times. The CDR3 is CASSYSTAGGRLEQYV. The CDR3 coding sequence is TGTGCCAGCAGTTACTCGACAGCGGGAGGGCGCTTGGAGCAGTACGTC. V usage is TRBV6-2 or TRBV6-3 and J usage is TRBJ2-7; 10 nucleotides align to TRBD2. CDR3 length equals 16 residues. Germline V CDR1 and CDR2: MNHEY, SVGEGT. The junction had 9 bases not matched to a gene; V was cut back by 0 bases and J by 7 bases.

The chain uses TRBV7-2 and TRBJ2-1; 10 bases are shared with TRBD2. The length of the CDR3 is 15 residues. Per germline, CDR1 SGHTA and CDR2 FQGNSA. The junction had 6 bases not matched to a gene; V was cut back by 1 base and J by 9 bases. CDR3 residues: CASSLVSSGSGEQFF. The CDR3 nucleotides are TGTGCCAGCAGCTTAGTTTCTAGCGGGAGTGGTGAGCAGTTCTTC. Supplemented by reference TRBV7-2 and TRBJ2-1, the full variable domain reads GAGVSQSPSNKVTEKGKDVELRCDPISGHTALYWYRQSLGQGLEFLIYFQGNSAPDKSGLPSDRFSAERTGGSVSTLTIQRTQQEDSAVYLCASSLVSSGSGEQFFGPGTRLTVL.

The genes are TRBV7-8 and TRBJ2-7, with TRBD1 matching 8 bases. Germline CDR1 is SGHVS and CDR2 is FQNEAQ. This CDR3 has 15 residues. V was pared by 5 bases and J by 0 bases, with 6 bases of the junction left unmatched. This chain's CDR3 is CASSTDRESSYEQYV. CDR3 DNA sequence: TGTGCCAGCAGCACGGACAGGGAGAGCTCCTACGAGCAGTACGTC.

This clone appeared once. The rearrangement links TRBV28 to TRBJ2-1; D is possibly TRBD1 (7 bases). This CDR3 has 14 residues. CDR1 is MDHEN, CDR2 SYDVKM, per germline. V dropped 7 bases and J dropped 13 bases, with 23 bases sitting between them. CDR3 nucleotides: TGTGCCAGCATCCCCCTAGGGGCAGGGGGGTCTCAGTTCTTC. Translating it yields CASIPLGAGGSQFF.

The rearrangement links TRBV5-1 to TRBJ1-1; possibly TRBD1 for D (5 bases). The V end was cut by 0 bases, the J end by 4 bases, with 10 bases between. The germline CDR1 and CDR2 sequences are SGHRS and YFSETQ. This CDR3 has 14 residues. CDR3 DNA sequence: TGCGCCAGCAGCTTGGGGGAGGGGACCACTGAAGCTTTCTTT. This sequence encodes CASSLGEGTTEAFF.

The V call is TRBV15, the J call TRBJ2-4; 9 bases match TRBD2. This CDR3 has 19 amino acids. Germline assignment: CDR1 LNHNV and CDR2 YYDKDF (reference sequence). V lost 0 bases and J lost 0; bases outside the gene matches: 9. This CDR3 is CATSRERTLAGIAKNIQYF. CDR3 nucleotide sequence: TGTGCCACCAGCAGAGAACGTACTCTAGCGGGAATAGCCAAAAACATTCAGTACTTC.

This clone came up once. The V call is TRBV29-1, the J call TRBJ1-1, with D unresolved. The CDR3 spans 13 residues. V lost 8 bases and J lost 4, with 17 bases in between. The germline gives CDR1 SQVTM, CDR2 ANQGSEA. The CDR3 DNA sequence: TGCAGCTCTGAGGAATACGTAGGCACTGAAGCTTTCTTT. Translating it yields CSSEEYVGTEAFF.

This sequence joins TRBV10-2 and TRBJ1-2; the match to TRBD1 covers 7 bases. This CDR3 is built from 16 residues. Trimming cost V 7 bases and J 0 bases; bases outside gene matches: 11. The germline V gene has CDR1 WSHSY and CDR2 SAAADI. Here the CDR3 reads CASTGGRGLSNYGYTF. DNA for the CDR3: TGCGCCAGCACAGGGGGAAGAGGGCTATCTAACTATGGCTACACCTTC.

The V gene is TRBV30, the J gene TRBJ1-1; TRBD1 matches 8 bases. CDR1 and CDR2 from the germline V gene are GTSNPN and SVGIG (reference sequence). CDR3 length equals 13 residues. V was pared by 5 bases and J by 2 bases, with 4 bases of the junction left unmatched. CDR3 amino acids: CAWDRGSNTEAFF. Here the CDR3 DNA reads TGTGCCTGGGACAGGGGTAGTAACACTGAAGCTTTCTTT. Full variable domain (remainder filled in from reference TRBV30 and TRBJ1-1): SQTIHQWPATLVQPVGSPLSLECTVEGTSNPNLYWYRQAAGRGLQLLFYSVGIGQISSEVPQNLSASRPQDRQFILSSKKLLLSDSGFYLCAWDRGSNTEAFFGQGTRLTVV.

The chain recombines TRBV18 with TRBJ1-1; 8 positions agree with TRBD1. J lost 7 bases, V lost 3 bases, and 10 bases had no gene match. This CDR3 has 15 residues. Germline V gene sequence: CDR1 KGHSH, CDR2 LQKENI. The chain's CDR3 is CASSPVQGARNEAFF. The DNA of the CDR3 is TGTGCCAGCTCACCGGTCCAGGGGGCGAGGAATGAAGCTTTCTTT.

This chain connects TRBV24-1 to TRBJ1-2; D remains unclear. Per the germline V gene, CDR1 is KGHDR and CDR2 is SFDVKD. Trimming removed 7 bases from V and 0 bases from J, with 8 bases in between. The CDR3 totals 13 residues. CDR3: CATSRTANYGYTF. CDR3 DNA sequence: TGTGCCACCAGCCGTACAGCTAACTATGGCTACACCTTC.

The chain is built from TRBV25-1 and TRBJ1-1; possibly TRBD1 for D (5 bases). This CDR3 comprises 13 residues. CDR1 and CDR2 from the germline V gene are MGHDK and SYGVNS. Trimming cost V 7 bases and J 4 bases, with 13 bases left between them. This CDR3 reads CASTREAGTEAFF. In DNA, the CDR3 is TGTGCCAGCACCAGGGAGGCGGGCACTGAAGCTTTCTTT.

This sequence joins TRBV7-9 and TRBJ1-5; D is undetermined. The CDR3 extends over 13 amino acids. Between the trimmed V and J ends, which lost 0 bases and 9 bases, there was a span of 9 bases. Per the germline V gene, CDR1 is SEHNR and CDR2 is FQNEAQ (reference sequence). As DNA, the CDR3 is TGTGCCAGCAGCTTAGCCCCTGAGGCGCCCCAGCATTTT. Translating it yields CASSLAPEAPQHF.

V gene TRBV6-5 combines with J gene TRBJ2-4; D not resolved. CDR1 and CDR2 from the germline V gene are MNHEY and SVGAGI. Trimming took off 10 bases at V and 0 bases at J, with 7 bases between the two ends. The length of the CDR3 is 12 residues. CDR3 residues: CATQQAKNIQYF. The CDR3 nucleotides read TGTGCCACCCAACAAGCCAAAAACATTCAGTACTTC.

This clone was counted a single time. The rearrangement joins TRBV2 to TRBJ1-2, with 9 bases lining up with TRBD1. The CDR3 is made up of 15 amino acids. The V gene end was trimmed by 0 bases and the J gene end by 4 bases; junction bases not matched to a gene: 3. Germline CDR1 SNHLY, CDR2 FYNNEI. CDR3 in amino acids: CASSEAPGQGYGYTF. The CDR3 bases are TGTGCCAGCAGTGAAGCGCCGGGACAGGGCTATGGCTACACCTTC.

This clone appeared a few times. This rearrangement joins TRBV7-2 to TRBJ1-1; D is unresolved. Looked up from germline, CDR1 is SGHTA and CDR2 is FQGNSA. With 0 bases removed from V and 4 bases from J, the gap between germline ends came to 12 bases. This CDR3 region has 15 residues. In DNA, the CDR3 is TGTGCCAGCAGCTTAGCGTGGGCCATGAGCACTGAAGCTTTCTTT. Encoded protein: CASSLAWAMSTEAFF.

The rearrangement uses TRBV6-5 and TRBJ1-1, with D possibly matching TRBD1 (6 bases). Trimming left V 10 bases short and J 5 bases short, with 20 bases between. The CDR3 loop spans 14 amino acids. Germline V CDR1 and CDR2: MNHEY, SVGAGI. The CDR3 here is CATSPPQGRTEAFF. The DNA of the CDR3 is TGTGCCACCTCCCCCCCACAGGGTCGAACTGAAGCTTTCTTT.

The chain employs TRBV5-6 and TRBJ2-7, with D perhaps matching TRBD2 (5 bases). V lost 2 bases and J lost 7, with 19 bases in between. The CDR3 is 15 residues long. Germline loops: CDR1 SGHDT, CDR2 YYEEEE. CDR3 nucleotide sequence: TGTGCCAGCAGCTTTAAAGGGTACGGGAAATTTGAGCAGTACGTC. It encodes CASSFKGYGKFEQYV.

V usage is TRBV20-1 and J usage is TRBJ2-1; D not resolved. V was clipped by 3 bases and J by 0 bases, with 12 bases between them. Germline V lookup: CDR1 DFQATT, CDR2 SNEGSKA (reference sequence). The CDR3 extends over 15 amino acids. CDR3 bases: TGCAGTGCTAGTAGTTGGAGAAGCTCCTACAATGAGCAGTTCTTC. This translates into CSASSWRSSYNEQFF.